These 23 T cell receptor beta chains came from one sample sequenced in a study of T cells in Graves' hyperthyroidism and ophthalmopathy. Amplified TCR beta CDR3 regions derived from RNA transcripts. During a first-round RT-PCR of the TCR CDR3, the HTBI primer set was used. TCRdb processed the multiplex PCR reads anew with MiXCR; each CDR3 protein has one entry. The sample has roughly 300,000 distinct CDR3 sequences; over 15% are singletons. The specimen sequenced was blood. These TCRs come from a woman between 45 and 65 years old with Graves' hyperthyroidism.

V is TRBV12-3 or TRBV12-4 and J is TRBJ2-7; D gene uncertain. Trimming shortened V by 3 bases and J by 7 bases, and 19 bases separated the two germline ends. The CDR3 covers 15 residues. The CDR3 is CASSLRCQPDGEQYV. The CDR3 DNA follows: TGTGCCAGCAGTTTGCGCTGTCAGCCCGACGGGGAGCAGTACGTC.

This clonotype was observed a handful of times. The CDR3 is CATSRDRQGGRKGEAFF. CDR3 bases: TGTGCCACCAGCAGAGACCGACAGGGCGGGAGAAAGGGTGAAGCTTTCTTT. This rearrangement joins TRBV15 to TRBJ1-1; 7 bases map to TRBD1. V shed 0 bases, J shed 7 bases, and the junction held 14 bases outside the gene matches. The CDR3 extends over 17 amino acids. Germline V gives CDR1 LNHNV, CDR2 YYDKDF (reference sequence).

V gene TRBV10-3 combines with J gene TRBJ1-2, with D perhaps matching TRBD1 (5 bases). Germline CDR1 reads ENHRY; CDR2 reads SYGVKD. Deletions cut 7 bases from V and 6 bases from J, with 21 bases between. The CDR3 totals 15 residues. Here the CDR3 reads CAIKGRTTDIDGYTF. CDR3 nucleotide sequence: TGTGCCATCAAAGGAAGGACAACTGATATCGATGGCTACACCTTC.

This clonotype was observed a few times. The rearrangement uses TRBV12-3 or TRBV12-4 and TRBJ2-3; 12 positions match TRBD2. V dropped 7 bases and J dropped 0; count of bases not matched to a gene: 2. This CDR3 spans 15 amino acids. The CDR3 region is CASNLAGGSTDTQYF. In DNA form, the CDR3 reads TGTGCCAGCAACCTAGCGGGGGGGAGCACAGATACGCAGTATTTT.

This clonotype was seen more than once but under ten times. This chain joins TRBV10-3 and TRBJ2-1; D possibly uses TRBD1 or TRBD2 (8 bases each). The ends were cut back, 11 bases at V and 8 bases at J, with 19 bases in the middle. Looked up from germline, CDR1 is ENHRY and CDR2 is SYGVKD. This CDR3 is built from 13 residues. CDR3 nucleotide sequence: TGTGCCTCGGGGGGGGACAGGAGCTATGAGCAGTTCTTC. Protein product: CASGGDRSYEQFF.

A few counts support this clonotype. The V gene is TRBV5-5, the J gene TRBJ2-5; D remains unclear. Germline V gene lookup returns CDR1 SGHKS and CDR2 YYEKEE (reference sequence). V lost 0 bases and J lost 0, with 9 bases in between. There are 15 residues in the CDR3. Here the CDR3 reads CASSLAVGDQETQYF. The CDR3 DNA is TGTGCCAGCAGCTTGGCCGTTGGGGACCAAGAGACCCAGTACTTC.

This sequence joins TRBV5-1 and TRBJ2-1; no definite D call. The CDR3 loop spans 14 amino acids. CDR1 SGHRS and CDR2 YFSETQ come from the germline V gene. Trimming cost V 0 bases and J 3 bases, with 7 bases left between them. CDR3 residues: CASSLGVGYNEQFF. Here the CDR3 DNA reads TGCGCCAGCAGCTTGGGGGTGGGCTACAATGAGCAGTTCTTC.

The J gene is TRBJ1-1, the V gene TRBV9; 9 bases are a match to TRBD1. V lost 3 bases to trimming and J lost 4 bases; unmatched junction nucleotides: 4. In germline, CDR1 is SGDLS, CDR2 YYNGEE. The CDR3 runs 14 residues. DNA of the CDR3: TGTGCCAGCAGCGCGCAACAGGGGGCCACTGAAGCTTTCTTT. Amino acid sequence: CASSAQQGATEAFF.

The table lists this clonotype with many counts. The chain's CDR3 is CASSEDSYNEQFF. The DNA of the CDR3 is TGTGCCAGCAGCGAGGATTCCTACAATGAGCAGTTCTTC. The V and J genes are TRBV2 and TRBJ2-1; D is undetermined. The V end lost 6 bases, the J end lost 1 base, and 7 bases lay between the germline ends. The CDR3 has 13 residues. Germline V gene sequence: CDR1 SNHLY, CDR2 FYNNEI.

This clonotype was seen a few times. The J gene is TRBJ1-1, the V gene TRBV7-9; D possibly corresponds to TRBD1 (6 bases). Per germline, CDR1 SEHNR and CDR2 FQNEAQ (reference sequence). V lost 4 bases, J lost 3 bases, and 12 bases lay in between. This CDR3 contains 14 residues. CDR3 DNA: TGTGCCAGCAGCTCAGGGGAATGGTACACTGAAGCTTTCTTT. This translates into CASSSGEWYTEAFF.

Only a few counts were recorded for this clonotype. This sequence joins TRBV30 and TRBJ2-1; TRBD2 aligns across 7 bases. CDR1 is GTSNPN and CDR2 is SVGIG in the germline V gene (reference sequence). The CDR3 runs 14 residues. Trimming at V came to 3 bases and at J to 6 bases, leaving 8 bases not matched to a gene. CDR3 in amino acids: CAWSSGLTGNEQFF. CDR3 coding DNA: TGTGCCTGGAGCTCGGGACTAACTGGCAATGAGCAGTTCTTC. The whole variable domain, filled in from reference TRBV30 and TRBJ2-1, reads SQTIHQWPATLVQPVGSPLSLECTVEGTSNPNLYWYRQAAGRGLQLLFYSVGIGQISSEVPQNLSASRPQDRQFILSSKKLLLSDSGFYLCAWSSGLTGNEQFFGPGTRLTVL.

In its sample, this clonotype was seen many times. The chain carries TRBV28 and TRBJ2-7, with TRBD2 as a possible D gene (6 bases). Germline CDR1 is MDHEN and CDR2 is SYDVKM. Trimming stripped 5 bases from V and 4 bases from J, with 21 bases between. This CDR3 comprises 16 residues. The CDR3 DNA reads as TGTGCCAGCAGTGTAGCGTCAGCGGGTTCGATGTACGAGCAGTACTTC. Its translation is CASSVASAGSMYEQYF.

This clonotype was detected ten times or more. This chain links TRBV20-1 with TRBJ2-7; 11 nucleotides line up with TRBD2. There are 14 residues in the CDR3. Germline V gene lookup returns CDR1 DFQATT and CDR2 SNEGSKA (reference sequence). Trimming removed 6 bases from V and 5 bases from J; junction bases left unmatched: 9. The CDR3 DNA reads TGCAGTGCCTTACCCCTAGCGGGAGGAAACGAGCAGTACTTC. This encodes CSALPLAGGNEQYF.

The table lists this clonotype with many counts. V gene TRBV3-1 combines with J gene TRBJ1-2; a possible D gene is TRBD1 (6 bases). Germline loops: CDR1 LGHDT, CDR2 YNNKEL (reference sequence). The CDR3 consists of 13 residues. V was clipped by 1 base and J by 3 bases, with 6 bases between them. The CDR3 DNA sequence: TGTGCCAGCAGCCAAGCAGGGGACTATGGCTACACCTTC. It is translated as CASSQAGDYGYTF.

This clonotype was detected a few times. The chain recombines TRBV5-5 with TRBJ1-4; D remains unclear. Trimming stripped 0 bases from V and 7 bases from J, with 10 bases between. CDR1 SGHKS and CDR2 YYEKEE come from the germline V gene (reference sequence). This CDR3 comprises 14 residues. CDR3 DNA: TGTGCCAGCAGCTTGGTCAGTAACGCTGAAAAACTGTTTTTT. Its protein product is CASSLVSNAEKLFF.

There are a few counts of this clonotype. This chain links TRBV2 with TRBJ2-3; D is unclear. The germline CDR1 and CDR2 sequences are SNHLY and FYNNEI. Trimming removed 8 bases at V and 3 bases at J, with 12 bases between. The CDR3 has 13 amino acids. The CDR3 DNA follows: TGTGCCAGCCCGGGCCTGGGGACAGATACGCAGTATTTT. Amino acids: CASPGLGTDTQYF.

This clonotype was counted at least ten times. The chain couples TRBV7-6 to TRBJ2-3, with 10 bases lining up with TRBD2. Looked up from germline, CDR1 is SGHVS and CDR2 is FNYEAQ. The CDR3 is 15 residues long. V was clipped by 5 bases and J by 4 bases; unmatched bases: 6. The CDR3 DNA reads as TGTGCCAGCAGCCACACTAGCGGGACTGCAGATACGCAGTATTTT. Translation gives CASSHTSGTADTQYF.

The chain uses TRBV5-1 and TRBJ2-1; no clear D gene. CDR3 length: 15 residues. The V gene's germline CDR1 is SGHRS and CDR2 YFSETQ. The V end lost 4 bases, the J end lost 1 base, and 12 bases lay between the germline ends. CDR3 bases: TGCGCCAGCAGCGGCGAATCGCCTTCCTACAATGAGCAGTTCTTC. Translation gives CASSGESPSYNEQFF.

A few counts support this clonotype. The rearrangement links TRBV7-9 to TRBJ2-1, with 9 nucleotides matching TRBD2. The CDR3 loop spans 15 amino acids. V lost 7 bases, J lost 7 bases, and 11 bases stayed unmatched. Germline V gene sequence: CDR1 SEHNR, CDR2 FQNEAQ (reference sequence). CDR3: CASILAGGPGNEQFF. The CDR3 DNA reads as TGTGCCAGCATCCTGGCGGGAGGGCCCGGAAATGAGCAGTTCTTC.

This clonotype was counted many times. The gene calls are TRBV27 and TRBJ1-1; no clear D. Germline V gene lookup returns CDR1 MNHEY and CDR2 SMNVEV (reference sequence). CDR3 size: 13 residues. Trimming shortened V by 1 base and J by 1 base, and 4 bases separated the two germline ends. The CDR3 is CASSLFRNTEAFF. CDR3 coding DNA: TGTGCCAGCAGTTTATTCCGGAACACTGAAGCTTTCTTT.

This clonotype was seen more than once but under ten times. The chain is built from TRBV7-9 and TRBJ1-1; 9 bases are shared with TRBD1. Losses at the gene ends were 5 bases for V and 4 bases for J; bases not matched to a gene: 5. Germline V gives CDR1 SEHNR, CDR2 FQNEAQ (reference sequence). This CDR3 has 14 amino acids. The CDR3 here is CASSRSGQGTEAFF. CDR3 DNA: TGTGCCAGCAGCCGCTCGGGACAGGGCACTGAAGCTTTCTTT.

This clonotype has a handful of counts. The chain is built from TRBV2 and TRBJ2-2; 9 bases are a match to TRBD2. Germline loops: CDR1 SNHLY, CDR2 FYNNEI. The CDR3 runs to 17 residues. Trimming cost V 3 bases and J 6 bases; bases outside gene matches: 11. CDR3 nucleotide sequence: TGTGCCAGCAGTGACCGGGGGACTAGCTCCGGGTCCGGGGAGCTGTTTTTT. Translated: CASSDRGTSSGSGELFF.

The chain combines TRBV7-9 with TRBJ1-2; 9 nucleotides agree with TRBD1. The V and J ends lost 4 bases and 6 bases, in that order; junction bases with no gene match: 12. Germline CDR1 SEHNR, CDR2 FQNEAQ (reference sequence). CDR3 length equals 16 residues. CDR3 DNA: TGTGCCAGCAGCTCGCGAATCGAACAGGGGGCTAATGGCTACACCTTC. This gives the protein CASSSRIEQGANGYTF.